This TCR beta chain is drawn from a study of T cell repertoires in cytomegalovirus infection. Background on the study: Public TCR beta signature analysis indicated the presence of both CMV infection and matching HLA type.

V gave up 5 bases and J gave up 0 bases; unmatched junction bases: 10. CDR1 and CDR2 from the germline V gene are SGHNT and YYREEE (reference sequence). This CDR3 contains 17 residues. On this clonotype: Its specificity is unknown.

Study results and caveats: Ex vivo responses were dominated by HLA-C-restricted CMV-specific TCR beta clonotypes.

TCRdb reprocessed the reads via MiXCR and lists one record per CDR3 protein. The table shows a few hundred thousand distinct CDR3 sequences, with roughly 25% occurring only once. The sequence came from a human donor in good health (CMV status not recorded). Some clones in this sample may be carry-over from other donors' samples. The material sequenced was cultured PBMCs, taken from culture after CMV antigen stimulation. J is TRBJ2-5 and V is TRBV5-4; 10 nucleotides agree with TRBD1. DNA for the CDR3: TGTGCCAGCAGTTTCGACAGGGGGCGAAGGAACCAAGAGACCCAGTACTTC. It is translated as CASSFDRGRRNQETQYF.